Presented here are 25 T cell receptor beta chains from one specimen sequenced in a study of control samples from healthy donors and cancer patients. Measured with immunoSEQ multiplex PCR; TCRdb has only the in-frame clones, and not every one. This sample has under 140,000 clones, with 88% found just once. The sequencing input was PBMCs. These receptors were taken from a woman aged 60-75 years with lung cancer.

This rearrangement joins TRBV19 to TRBJ1-4; no clear D. Germline V gives CDR1 LNHDA, CDR2 SQIVND (reference sequence). The CDR3 covers 14 residues. The V end lost 2 bases, the J end lost 4 bases, and 8 bases lay between the germline ends. The CDR3 sequence: CASSITGDNEKLFF. CDR3 nucleotide sequence: TGTGCCAGTAGTATAACGGGAGATAATGAAAAACTGTTTTTT.

The chain recombines TRBV19 with TRBJ1-5; possibly TRBD1 for D (5 bases). The CDR3 is made up of 12 amino acids. Germline CDR1 reads LNHDA; CDR2 reads SQIVND (reference sequence). With 9 bases removed from V and 1 base from J, the gap between germline ends came to 7 bases. CDR3 sequence reads: CASQGSNQPQHF. Here the CDR3 DNA reads TGTGCCAGCCAGGGAAGCAATCAGCCCCAGCATTTT.

The V call is TRBV5-1, the J call TRBJ1-1; weak D call: TRBD1 (5 bases). Trimming cost V 0 bases and J 10 bases, with 10 bases left between them. The CDR3 loop spans 12 amino acids. Germline V gene sequence: CDR1 SGHRS, CDR2 YFSETQ. The CDR3 nucleotides read TGCGCCAGCAGCTTGGTTGGGGGGTCAGCTTTCTTT. Protein product: CASSLVGGSAFF.

This chain's CDR3 is CASSLQGAQSTEAFF. CDR3 DNA sequence: TGTGCCAGCAGCCTACAGGGGGCGCAAAGCACTGAAGCTTTCTTT. The chain recombines TRBV3-1 (or the pseudogene TRBV3-2) with TRBJ1-1; 9 positions agree with TRBD1. V shed 4 bases and J 4 bases; nucleotides not matched to a gene: 7. The CDR3 is made up of 15 amino acids. Germline V gene data show CDR1 as LGHDT and CDR2 as YNNKEL (reference sequence).

On this clone itself: The sample carries other DNA sequences with the same CDR3. The chain is built from TRBV7-9 and TRBJ1-5, with a tentative D call TRBD1 (5 bases). From germline, CDR1 is SEHNR and CDR2 FQNEAQ (reference sequence). The CDR3 consists of 14 residues. The V end was cut by 1 base, the J end by 4 bases, with 8 bases between. The CDR3 DNA follows: TGTGCCAGCAGCTTAGGGGGGGGGAATCAGCCCCAGCATTTT. It encodes CASSLGGGNQPQHF. Supplemented by reference TRBV7-9 and TRBJ1-5, the full variable domain reads DTGVSQNPRHKITKRGQNVTFRCDPISEHNRLYWYRQTLGQGPEFLTYFQNEAQLEKSRLLSDRFSAERPKGSFSTLEIQRTEQGDSAMYLCASSLGGGNQPQHFGDGTRLSIL.

The rearrangement links TRBV6-4 to TRBJ1-1, with D perhaps matching TRBD1 (6 bases). CDR3 size: 14 residues. V was cut by 3 bases and J by 1 base, with 9 bases left in between. The germline V gene encodes CDR1 MRHNA and CDR2 SNTAGT. CDR3 residues: CASSEGHQNTEAFF. DNA of the CDR3: TGTGCCAGCAGTGAGGGACACCAGAACACTGAAGCTTTCTTT.

The chain links TRBV6-1 to TRBJ1-3; the D gene is possibly TRBD1 (6 bases). CDR3 length equals 15 residues. Per germline, CDR1 MNHNS and CDR2 SASEGT. V lost 4 bases and J lost 3, with 13 bases in between. CDR3 DNA sequence: TGTGCCAGCAGTGGTAACAGGGTGGGTGGAAACACCATATATTTT. This gives the protein CASSGNRVGGNTIYF.

This chain uses TRBV30 with TRBJ1-1; TRBD1 matches 7 bases. This CDR3 spans 13 amino acids. Germline V gene lookup returns CDR1 GTSNPN and CDR2 SVGIG (reference sequence). With V trimmed by 8 bases and J by 2 bases, 8 bases remained unmatched. CDR3 in amino acids: CAGQVGGNTEAFF. CDR3 nucleotide sequence: TGTGCCGGACAGGTAGGAGGCAACACTGAAGCTTTCTTT. The variable domain in full, with the rest retrieved from reference TRBV30 and TRBJ1-1, is SQTIHQWPATLVQPVGSPLSLECTVEGTSNPNLYWYRQAAGRGLQLLFYSVGIGQISSEVPQNLSASRPQDRQFILSSKKLLLSDSGFYLCAGQVGGNTEAFFGQGTRLTVV.

The CDR3 protein is CASSLRILTSGRARETQYF. The CDR3 DNA follows: TGTGCCAGCAGCTTGCGTATATTGACTAGCGGGAGGGCAAGAGAGACCCAGTACTTC. The rearrangement uses TRBV5-8 and TRBJ2-5; the match to TRBD2 covers 14 bases. The CDR3 consists of 19 residues. The V and J ends lost 1 base and 4 bases, in that order; junction bases with no gene match: 12. The V gene's germline CDR1 is SGHTS and CDR2 YDEGEE. The full variable domain, its missing parts supplied by reference TRBV5-8 and TRBJ2-5, is EAGVTQSPTHLIKTRGQQATLRCSPISGHTSVYWYQQALGLGLQFLLWYDEGEERNRGNFPPRFSGRQFPNYSSELNVNALELEDSALYLCASSLRILTSGRARETQYFGPGTRLLVL.

V is TRBV18 and J is TRBJ1-1, with D tentatively TRBD1 (6 bases). The CDR3 length is 13 residues. Germline CDR1 reads KGHSH; CDR2 reads LQKENI. V dropped 4 bases and J dropped 6 bases, with 12 bases sitting between them. CDR3 loop: CASSLQGKAEAFF. The CDR3, as DNA: TGTGCCAGCTCACTCCAGGGGAAGGCTGAAGCTTTCTTT.

The V call is TRBV5-8, the J call TRBJ1-1; no clear D gene. The CDR3 is made up of 14 amino acids. Trimming removed 2 bases at V and 3 bases at J, with 11 bases between. The germline CDR1 and CDR2 sequences are SGHTS and YDEGEE. In nucleotides, the CDR3 is TGTGCCAGCAGCTTTGGGGTTACGGACACTGAAGCTTTCTTT. It codes for CASSFGVTDTEAFF.

The chain employs TRBV12-3 or TRBV12-4 and TRBJ1-5; D remains unclear. CDR3 length: 12 amino acids. V lost 6 bases to trimming and J lost 7 bases, with 10 bases between them. The CDR3 is CASSLGIQPQHF. For the CDR3, the DNA is TGTGCCAGCAGCCTGGGTATACAGCCCCAGCATTTT.

V and J are TRBV24-1 and TRBJ2-5; a weak D match, TRBD1 (6 bases). The CDR3 sequence is 14 residues long. Per germline, CDR1 KGHDR and CDR2 SFDVKD. V was clipped by 3 bases and J by 2 bases, with 9 bases between them. This CDR3 reads CATSDRTVQETQYF. CDR3 nucleotides: TGTGCCACCAGTGATCGGACAGTTCAAGAGACCCAGTACTTC.

J is TRBJ1-6 and V is TRBV6-1; D is unresolved. Trimming shortened V by 2 bases and J by 5 bases, and 10 bases separated the two germline ends. Germline V gives CDR1 MNHNS, CDR2 SASEGT. The CDR3 length is 15 residues. This CDR3 is CASSEWSANNSPLHF. In nucleotides, the CDR3 is TGTGCCAGCAGTGAATGGTCGGCTAATAATTCACCCCTCCACTTT.

The chain employs TRBV5-1 and TRBJ1-3; TRBD1 aligns across 7 bases. V was clipped by 4 bases and J by 0 bases; unmatched bases: 7. This CDR3 is built from 16 residues. Germline CDR1 reads SGHRS; CDR2 reads YFSETQ. Here the CDR3 DNA reads TGCGCCAGCAGCCGGGACAGCCTACTCTCTGGAAACACCATATATTTT. Translation: CASSRDSLLSGNTIYF.

The chain couples TRBV6-4 to TRBJ1-3; D is uncertain. This CDR3 is built from 17 residues. The germline V gene has CDR1 MRHNA and CDR2 SNTAGT. Trimming pared 0 bases from V and 4 bases from J, leaving 16 bases between. The CDR3 sequence: CASSDSPGEREGNTIYF. The DNA of the CDR3 is TGTGCCAGCAGTGACTCGCCCGGGGAACGGGAAGGAAACACCATATATTTT.

The V call is TRBV3-1 (or the pseudogene TRBV3-2), the J call TRBJ1-1; D uncertain. CDR3 length equals 13 residues. Deletions cut 1 base from V and 1 base from J, with 4 bases between. Germline V gene data show CDR1 as LGHDT and CDR2 as YNNKEL (reference sequence). The CDR3: CASSQVPNTEAFF. The CDR3 region has the DNA TGTGCCAGCAGCCAAGTTCCGAACACTGAAGCTTTCTTT.

The V call is TRBV5-4, the J call TRBJ1-1, with TRBD1 as a possible D gene (5 bases). The CDR3 length is 13 residues. The germline CDR1 and CDR2 sequences are SGHNT and YYREEE (reference sequence). V was cut by 6 bases and J by 5 bases, with 14 bases left in between. The CDR3, as DNA: TGTGCCAGCATTCGATCGGGGGTGACTGAAGCTTTCTTT. Translated: CASIRSGVTEAFF.

This chain joins TRBV12-3 or TRBV12-4 and TRBJ1-5; D not resolved. The germline V and J ends were trimmed by 7 bases and 2 bases, with 9 bases remaining between them. CDR3 length: 13 residues. CDR3 amino acids: CASKVLGNQPQHF. For the CDR3, the DNA is TGTGCCAGCAAGGTTTTAGGCAATCAGCCCCAGCATTTT.

The chain joins TRBV6-5 to TRBJ1-2; 7 bases align to TRBD1. Germline assignment: CDR1 MNHEY and CDR2 SVGAGI. This CDR3 comprises 14 residues. The J segment lost 3 bases and the V segment lost 6 bases, leaving 7 bases of the junction unmatched. CDR3 DNA: TGTGCCAGCAGGGCACAGGGGTCGGACTATGGCTACACCTTC. Translation gives CASRAQGSDYGYTF.

V gene TRBV7-2 combines with J gene TRBJ1-1, with D possibly TRBD1 on 6 matching bases. There are 14 residues in the CDR3. V shed 0 bases and J shed 5 bases, with 10 bases lying between them. Germline values: CDR1 SGHTA, CDR2 FQGNSA. CDR3 residues: CASSLATGRTEAFF. The CDR3 DNA reads TGTGCCAGCAGCTTAGCAACAGGGCGGACTGAAGCTTTCTTT.

The chain joins TRBV6-2 or TRBV6-3 to TRBJ2-7; a possible D gene is TRBD1 (5 bases). V was cut by 6 bases and J by 0 bases, with 9 bases left in between. The CDR3 consists of 13 residues. Looked up from germline, CDR1 is MNHEY and CDR2 is SVGEGT. The CDR3 sequence is CASSQQVSYEQYF. The CDR3 nucleotides read TGTGCCAGCAGCCAACAGGTCTCCTACGAGCAGTACTTC.

A few counts support this clone. The gene calls are TRBV6-1 and TRBJ2-7, with TRBD2 matching 9 bases. Germline CDR1 MNHNS, CDR2 SASEGT. The CDR3 sequence is 17 residues long. The ends lost 4 bases at V and 2 bases at J; junction bases unmatched: 12. The CDR3 here is CASSALRGGRGPYEQYF. In DNA, the CDR3 is TGTGCCAGCAGTGCCCTCCGAGGCGGGAGGGGTCCCTACGAGCAGTACTTC.

The genes are TRBV19 and TRBJ1-1; D gene uncertain. Germline CDR1 reads LNHDA; CDR2 reads SQIVND (reference sequence). Trimming pared 3 bases from V and 4 bases from J, leaving 9 bases between. The CDR3 runs to 13 residues. CDR3 nucleotide sequence: TGTGCCAGTAGTATCACGGAGGGCACTGAAGCTTTCTTT. Translated: CASSITEGTEAFF. Variable domain in full (rest from reference TRBV19 and TRBJ1-1): DGGITQSPKYLFRKEGQNVTLSCEQNLNHDAMYWYRQDPGQGLRLIYYSQIVNDFQKGDIAEGYSVSREKKESFPLTVTSAQKNPTAFYLCASSITEGTEAFFGQGTRLTVV.

In DNA form, the CDR3 reads TGTGCCAGCAGCATCAACCAGAACAATGAGCAGTTCTTC. Residues: CASSINQNNEQFF. The genes are TRBV9 and TRBJ2-1; D gene uncertain. Trimming stripped 4 bases from V and 5 bases from J, with 10 bases between. Germline lookup yields CDR1 SGDLS and CDR2 YYNGEE. This CDR3 contains 13 residues. Full variable domain (outside the CDR3, taken from reference TRBV9 and TRBJ2-1): DSGVTQTPKHLITATGQRVTLRCSPRSGDLSVYWYQQSLDQGLQFLIQYYNGEERAKGNILERFSAQQFPDLHSELNLSSLELGDSALYFCASSINQNNEQFFGPGTRLTVL.